The entry below describes one TCR beta chain. Its antigen target is currently unknown. Base-call qualities are not available, and no considerably larger clone is one nucleotide away. The data originate from a study of cytomegalovirus exposure and HLA in healthy donors (dated by TCRdb to 2016 to 2017). Regarding the research as a whole: An earlier analysis of 587 of the donors reported 276 Gb of sequence data and around 100 million unique TCR beta sequences obtained from about 200 million T cells. An early release covering 500 to 750 HLA-typed donors comprised roughly 300 gigabases of sequencing data and roughly 86 million unique TCR sequences. The genetic ancestry cluster associated with self-reported Caucasian donors included about four fifths of the 300 to 400 genotyped donors. The study aimed to test whether signatures of past pathogen exposure could be identified by cataloging public T cell receptors. The study profiled the T cell repertoires of hundreds of subjects by immunosequencing and related them to cytomegalovirus serostatus. Besides the first cohort of about 730 subjects, a separate validation cohort made up of over 95 different subjects was used. High-throughput TCR immunosequencing, statistical association of individual TCRs with disease status, and machine learning were combined to predict cytomegalovirus infection status. To study patterns of TCR occurrence, a later analysis re-analyzed previously published TCR beta repertoires from 666 donors and added high-resolution HLA genotyping. Rather than using new phenotypic data, the later analysis identified candidate immune exposures from TCR beta sequences and from how often those sequences occurred across donors. In an earlier analysis of around 540 of the donors, high-throughput TCR beta sequencing was used to judge whether each TCR beta V gene segment behaved as functional or pseudogenic. Alongside the repertoire data, information on donor age, sex, ethnicity and CMV serostatus was compiled. In a later genetic analysis, genome-wide SNP genotypes for about three fifths of the roughly 670 donors were used, and that subset was treated as a discovery cohort. All discovery cohort repertoires had been generated using a single sequencing platform. HLA typing covered class I and class II loci at four-digit resolution. The number of typed donors differed by locus: about 629-640 for A, B, C, DRB1 and DQB1; some 500 for DQA1; some 610 for DPA1; and about 450 for DPB1. Because of strong linkage in the cohort, roughly five DR-DQ haplotypes were treated as single units for association and clustering. On average, roughly 200,000 unique TCR beta nucleotide sequences were sequenced per donor among some 430 genotyped donors of the cohort, with about 19% of those sequences being non-productive. Here is what the overall study found, with its caveats: Linkage disequilibrium might explain the correlated functional status among segregating V segments, but an unknown experimental factor could not be ruled out. The study listed 164 TCR beta chains as associated with cytomegalovirus. At a false discovery rate of 0.05, a later analysis linked some 17,000 TCR beta sequences to specific HLA alleles. Because HLA typing was unavailable for some donors at each locus, only the typed subset was used in association tests. In a later genetic analysis, a missense DCLRE1C variant was associated with V-gene and J-gene trimming of TCR beta chains, and the association was replicated in an independent cohort. Assigning TCR associations to individual alleles was difficult when HLA alleles, especially DR and DQ, strongly co-occurred. According to a later analysis, TCR association rates differed among HLA loci, with DRB1 alleles showing the most associated TCRs and HLA-C alleles showing the fewest. A further reported finding was that TCR beta sequences accurately predicted the HLA-A and HLA-B alleles for most subjects in the first cohort. The sequencing pipeline was judged likely to have produced a cluster of highly shared sequence variants as a technical artifact. Roughly uniform sequencing depth across donors was assumed in presence/absence analyses, although this assumption may not hold. In a later analysis, most CMV-associated TCR beta chains were found to appear HLA-restricted, with HLA associations seemingly driven largely by CMV exposure. According to a later genetic analysis, donors in an Asian-associated ancestry cluster had fewer N-insertions in productive TCRs than the approximately 670-donor mean. According to the authors, the approach could potentially be generalized to other disease states and immunological phenotypes. An earlier analysis of approximately 600 of the donors showed that most TCR beta V segments appeared in productive rearrangements either about 87% or about 30% of the time, which broadly matched IMGT annotations. Some IMGT-functional V segments, including TRBV6-2 and TRBV6-3, could not be distinguished by the 87-base-pair reads and were therefore excluded. In vitro tests confirmed that a few of the cytomegalovirus-associated TCR beta chains recognize cytomegalovirus antigens. Most TCR sequences were seen in very few donors, while some public TCRs were found in many individuals. Only TCR beta chains were sequenced in this cohort, and the absence of alpha or paired-chain data limited detectable features. In a later analysis, HLA-associated TCR beta chains were found to be more clonally expanded and to have lower generation probabilities than equally common non-associated chains. In a later analysis, several top co-occurrence clusters were reported to appear linked to parvovirus B19, influenza, CMV and Epstein-Barr virus. Immune exposure information for the cohort was limited to CMV serostatus. Cytomegalovirus status was reported to be diagnosed by the classifier with high specificity and sensitivity in both the original and validation cohorts. Because counts were too low, seventeen rarely observed V segments, including chromosome 9 orphons, were excluded from the earlier analysis of under 650 of the donors.

The cohort comprised fewer than 750 healthy bone marrow donors. Cohort members were all nominally healthy when sampled, although unrecorded immune exposures were likely present. The donor was CMV seropositive and belonged to the group of about 290 seropositive cohort members. Every donor gave a peripheral blood sample, and the peripheral blood mononuclear cells from that sample were used for TCR beta sequencing. The Qiagen DNeasy Blood Extraction Kit was used to extract genomic DNA from the blood cell samples. The method behind the library was the immunoSEQ multiplex PCR assay. A mixture of 60 forward primers for TCR Vbeta segments and 13 reverse primers for TCR Jbeta segments was used in the multiplex PCR. The CDR3 region of rearranged TCR beta genes was amplified from genomic DNA with a multiplex PCR assay. On the Illumina HiSeq System, the amplified TCR beta libraries were sequenced as 87-base-pair reads. The authors' analysis ran thus. A later analysis counted tens of millions of unique TCR beta chains across the 550 to 750 repertoires, and 9 million to 14 million of these chains were shared by at least two donors. Raw reads were error-corrected and collapsed into unique sequences by a nearest-neighbor algorithm in which closely related sequences were merged to remove PCR and sequencing errors. To assign V, D and J gene segments, CDR3 sequences were aligned to IMGT reference sequences. Each retained sequence needed at least a six-nucleotide match to both a V gene segment and a J gene segment. A rearrangement counted as productive if the CDR3 had no stop codons and remained in frame with V and J, and every other rearrangement counted as non-productive. Following IMGT convention, CDR3 was defined as the stretch from the second conserved V-encoded cysteine up to the conserved J-encoded phenylalanine. The earlier analysis of 500 to 750 of the donors excluded any sequence lacking an unambiguous match to a single V gene segment. In an earlier analysis of almost 600 of the donors, a V segment was called functional when productive rearrangements were above 56.7%, and segregating when the standard deviation between donors exceeded 5%. A statistical classification framework was built for diagnosing cytomegalovirus status from the catalog of TCR beta chain sequences. In a later analysis, TCR nucleotide sequences were compared against IMGT/GENE-DB human TR gene sequences so that V and J genes could be assigned. In a later analysis, CDR3 sequences and most-parsimonious VDJ recombination scenarios were assigned using the TCRdist pipeline. In a later analysis, each TCR beta chain was defined by its CDR3 amino acid sequence together with its V-gene family, and reads without a unique V-gene family were excluded. In a later analysis, around 600 highly shared, low-generation-probability nucleotide sequences were removed to address suspected cross-contamination and a sequencing artifact. In a later analysis, a clonal expansion index was calculated for each public chain from normalized within-repertoire ranks of inferred template counts. In a later analysis, generation probabilities were computed using a VDJ recombination model fitted to out-of-frame rearrangements, and the results were checked against IGoR. In a later analysis, TCR-TCR, TCR-HLA and TCR-CMV co-occurrence was scored with hypergeometric tests, and a repertoire-size bias correction was applied to TCR pairs. To estimate false discovery rates, a later analysis permuted the HLA or CMV assignments 20 times. In a later analysis, co-occurring TCRs were grouped with DBSCAN, and TCRdist sequence similarity was added when clustering was performed within HLA-allele-positive subsets. Repertoires with fewer than 30,000 or more than 120,000 public chains, plus five repertoires with anomalous nucleotide sharing, were excluded from co-occurrence clustering. Here the immuneACCESS table is served through TCRdb, limited to in-frame sequences with V and J called. Missing clones are a known gap in these copies; in checked studies unresolved V genes cover under half, and the rest lacks a known reason. V, J and clone size are those of that table, while D and trimming were read from the DNA. The sample data list over 80,000 clones, and roughly 80% of these were observed just once. The top ten hold approximately 15% of the sample.

CDR1 and CDR2, looked up from the germline V gene (reference sequence), are SGHNT and YYREEE. From the cysteine through the phenylalanine, the CDR3 covers 14 amino acids. Only CDR3 DNA is held: 42 bases, read in frame from base 1. Trimming at the junction amounts to 3 bases on V and 1 base on J, and the germline ends lie 9 bases apart. Sequenced input: PBMCs. The source is a man between 60 and 75 years old in good health and CMV-seropositive. Rearrangement joined TRBV5-4 to TRBJ2-3; the D segment cannot be called with confidence. The CDR3 loop reads CASSSRLRTDTQYF. The DNA sequence is given as TGTGCCAGCAGCTCAAGACTGCGCACAGATACGCAGTATTTT.